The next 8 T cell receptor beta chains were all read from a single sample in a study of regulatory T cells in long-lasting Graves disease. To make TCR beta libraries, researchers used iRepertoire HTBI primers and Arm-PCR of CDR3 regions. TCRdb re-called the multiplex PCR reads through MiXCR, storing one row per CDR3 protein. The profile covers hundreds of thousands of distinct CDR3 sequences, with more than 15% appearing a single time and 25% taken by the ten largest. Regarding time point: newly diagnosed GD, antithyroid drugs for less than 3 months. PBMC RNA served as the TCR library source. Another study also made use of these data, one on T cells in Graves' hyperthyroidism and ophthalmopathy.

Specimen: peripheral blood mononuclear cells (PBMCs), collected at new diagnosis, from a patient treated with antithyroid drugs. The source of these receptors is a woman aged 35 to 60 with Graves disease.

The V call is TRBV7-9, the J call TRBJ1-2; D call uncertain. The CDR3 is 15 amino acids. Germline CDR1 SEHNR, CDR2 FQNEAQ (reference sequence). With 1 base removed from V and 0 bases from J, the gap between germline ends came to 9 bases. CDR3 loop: CASSLGPVANYGYTF. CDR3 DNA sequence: TGTGCCAGCAGCTTAGGTCCGGTAGCTAACTATGGCTACACCTTC.

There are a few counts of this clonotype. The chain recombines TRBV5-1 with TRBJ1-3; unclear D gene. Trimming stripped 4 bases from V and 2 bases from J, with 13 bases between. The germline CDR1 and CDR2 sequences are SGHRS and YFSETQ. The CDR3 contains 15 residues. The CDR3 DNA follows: TGCGCCAGCAGCCCAGACCCCGGCGCTGGAAACACCATATATTTT. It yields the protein CASSPDPGAGNTIYF.

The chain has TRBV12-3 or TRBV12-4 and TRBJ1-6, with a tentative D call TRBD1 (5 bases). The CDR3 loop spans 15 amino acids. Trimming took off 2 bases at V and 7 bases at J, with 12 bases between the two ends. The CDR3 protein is CASSLSGEGNSPLHF. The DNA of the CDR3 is TGTGCCAGCAGTTTATCGGGGGAGGGGAATTCACCCCTCCACTTT.

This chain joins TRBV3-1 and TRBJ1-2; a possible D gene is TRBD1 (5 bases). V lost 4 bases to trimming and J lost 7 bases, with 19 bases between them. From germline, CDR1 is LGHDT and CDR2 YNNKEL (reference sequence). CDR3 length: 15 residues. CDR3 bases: TGTGCCAGCAGCCTCGCGCCGACAGCTGAGTTTGGCTACACCTTC. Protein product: CASSLAPTAEFGYTF.

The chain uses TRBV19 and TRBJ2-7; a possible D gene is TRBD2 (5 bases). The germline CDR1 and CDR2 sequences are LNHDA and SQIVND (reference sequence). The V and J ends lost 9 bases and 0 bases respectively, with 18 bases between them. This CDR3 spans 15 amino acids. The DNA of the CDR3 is TGTGCCAGCCGAGGGAGTGGCGGTTACTCCTACGAGCAGTACTTC. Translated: CASRGSGGYSYEQYF. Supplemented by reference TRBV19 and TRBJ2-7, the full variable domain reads DGGITQSPKYLFRKEGQNVTLSCEQNLNHDAMYWYRQDPGQGLRLIYYSQIVNDFQKGDIAEGYSVSREKKESFPLTVTSAQKNPTAFYLCASRGSGGYSYEQYFGPGTRLTVT.

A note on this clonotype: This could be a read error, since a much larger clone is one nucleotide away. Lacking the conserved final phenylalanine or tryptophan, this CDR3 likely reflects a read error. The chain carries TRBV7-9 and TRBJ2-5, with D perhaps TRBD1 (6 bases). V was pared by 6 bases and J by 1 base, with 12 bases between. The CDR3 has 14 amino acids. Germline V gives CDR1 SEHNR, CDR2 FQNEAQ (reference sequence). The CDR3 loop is CASRDRSFQETQYL. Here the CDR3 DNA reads TGTGCCAGCAGAGACAGGAGCTTCCAAGAGACCCAGTACCTC.

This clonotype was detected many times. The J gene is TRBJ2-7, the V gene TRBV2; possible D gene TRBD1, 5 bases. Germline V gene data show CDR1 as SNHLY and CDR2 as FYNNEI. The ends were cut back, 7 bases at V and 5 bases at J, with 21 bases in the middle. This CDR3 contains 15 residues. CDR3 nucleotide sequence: TGTGCCAGCACCCCTGACTTGGCAGGGCTCGACGAGCAGTACTTC. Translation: CASTPDLAGLDEQYF.

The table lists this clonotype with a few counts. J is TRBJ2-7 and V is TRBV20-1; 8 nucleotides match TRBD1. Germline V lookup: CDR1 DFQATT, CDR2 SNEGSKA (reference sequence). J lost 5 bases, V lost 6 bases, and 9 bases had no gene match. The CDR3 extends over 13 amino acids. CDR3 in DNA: TGCAGTGCCACGACAGGGGTGAACCACGAGCAGTACTTC. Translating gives CSATTGVNHEQYF.